This T cell receptor beta chain was sequenced for a study of T-cell reconstitution after alpha-beta-depleted transplantation in children. The study's findings and limits: Hyperexpanded clones declined; after one year, newly produced T cells mostly supplied diversity.

Regarding this clonotype: Its antigen remains unknown.

Molecular barcoding with unique molecular identifiers was used for the TCRbeta library. TCRdb reprocessed the PCR reads via MiXCR and lists one record per CDR3 protein. The sample shows 200,000 to 250,000 distinct CDR3 sequences, roughly a tenth of them seen only once. J was trimmed by 4 bases and V by 5 bases; bases with no gene match: 10. This CDR3 has 15 amino acids. CDR1 is MDHEN and CDR2 is SYDVKM in the germline V gene. The V gene is TRBV28, the J gene TRBJ1-1; the match to TRBD1 covers 7 bases. The input for sequencing was PBMCs, taken before TCRalphabeta/CD19-depleted stem cell transplant. This receptor was obtained from a child younger than two with acute myeloid leukemia, due to receive a stem cell transplant. CDR3 nucleotide sequence: TGTGCCAGCAGTCCCGGGACAGCTCCGATCACTGAAGCTTTCTTT. Its translation: CASSPGTAPITEAFF.